This entry features one T cell receptor beta chain sequence. Its specificity is not known. TCRdb used MiXCR to reprocess the PCR reads, holding one entry per CDR3 protein. The repertoire holds approximately 20,000 distinct CDR3 sequences, with 20% to 25% as singletons. The data belong to a study of molecular identifiers for immune sequencing clone quantification. Points from the study as a whole: Jurkat TCR RNA spiked in from one cell reportedly remained identifiable amid about a million naive cells.

Source material: naive CD8+ T cells from blood, with Jurkat cell RNA spiked in. Subset specified: FACS-sorted CD8+CD4-CCR7+CD45RA+ naive T cells. This clonotype was obtained from a human donor in good health. Some libraries in this study had Jurkat cell RNA spiked in.

CDR3 residues: CASSLDRLIGNEQFF. The CDR3 nucleotides read TGTGCCAGCAGTTTAGACAGGCTTATTGGCAATGAGCAGTTCTTC. The chain employs TRBV28 and TRBJ2-1, with D tentatively TRBD1 (6 bases). This CDR3 is built from 15 residues. Between the trimmed V and J ends, which lost 2 bases and 6 bases, there was a span of 14 bases. CDR1 MDHEN and CDR2 SYDVKM come from the germline V gene.